The clone carrying this T cell receptor beta chain is a singleton in its sample. This sample is drawn from a study of CD8 T cells in Susac syndrome. Germline V lookup: CDR1 SQVTM, CDR2 ANQGSEA. Trimming at V came to 6 bases and at J to 4 bases, leaving 9 bases not matched to a gene. The CDR3 loop spans 14 amino acids. With random hexamers, 0.5 to 1 ug RNA was reverse transcribed. TCR beta CDR3 was amplified by immunoSEQ covering 54 Vbeta and 13 Jbeta. Via MiXCR, TCRdb re-called the immunoSEQ multiplex PCR reads, giving one row per CDR3 protein. The sample includes around 150,000 distinct CDR3 sequences, roughly 95% seen only once; the top ten take 0.11%. CD8+ and CD4+ T cells from blood underwent TCR beta sequencing. The multiple sclerosis controls were treatment-naive patients with relapsing-remitting disease that was stable or active. The CD8+ and CD4+ T cells were negatively isolated, with the TEMRA cells enriched by FACS.

The clonotype was recovered from a human donor with multiple sclerosis. The sequenced material came from CD4+ T cells from PBMCs. The chain carries TRBV29-1 and TRBJ1-2; 9 nucleotides agree with TRBD1. For the CDR3, the DNA is TGCAGCGTGATAAGGACAGGGGCAGGCTATGGCTACACCTTC. As protein: CSVIRTGAGYGYTF.